The 2 T cell receptor beta chains given below trace back to one sample, sequenced in a study of regulatory T cells in long-lasting Graves disease. Time point specified: persistent/refractory GD, antithyroid drugs over 5 years with positive TRAb. There was RNA extracted from PBMCs, and the TCR library was made from it. For TCR beta, libraries came from iRepertoire HTBI primers and Arm-PCR of CDR3 regions. TCRdb re-analysed the multiplex PCR reads in MiXCR, keeping a single row per CDR3 protein. Here the sample spans a few hundred thousand distinct CDR3 sequences, 23% being singletons. The source was peripheral blood mononuclear cells (PBMCs), collected when the disease was refractory, from a patient treated with antithyroid drugs. Receptors were obtained from a female donor with Graves disease.

The chain employs TRBV7-9 and TRBJ1-4, with TRBD1 matching 10 bases. V lost 5 bases and J lost 4; bases outside the gene matches: 13. This CDR3 is 18 amino acids long. In germline, CDR1 is SEHNR, CDR2 FQNEAQ (reference sequence). CDR3 nucleotides: TGTGCCAGCAGCAAGGGACAGGGGAGGTGGTGCTGTAATGAAAAACTGTTTTTT. Its translation is CASSKGQGRWCCNEKLFF.

As concerns this clonotype: At one end the junction does not follow the germline gene, possibly because of a read error. The chain employs TRBV7-2 and TRBJ1-1; D is possibly TRBD1 (5 bases). The CDR3 is 18 residues long. Germline V lookup: CDR1 SGHTA, CDR2 FQGNSA. The CDR3 reads CASSLFGWGSFKNTKAFF. CDR3 nucleotides: TGTGCCAGCAGCTTATTTGGTTGGGGCAGTTTCAAAAACACTAAAGCTTTCTTT.